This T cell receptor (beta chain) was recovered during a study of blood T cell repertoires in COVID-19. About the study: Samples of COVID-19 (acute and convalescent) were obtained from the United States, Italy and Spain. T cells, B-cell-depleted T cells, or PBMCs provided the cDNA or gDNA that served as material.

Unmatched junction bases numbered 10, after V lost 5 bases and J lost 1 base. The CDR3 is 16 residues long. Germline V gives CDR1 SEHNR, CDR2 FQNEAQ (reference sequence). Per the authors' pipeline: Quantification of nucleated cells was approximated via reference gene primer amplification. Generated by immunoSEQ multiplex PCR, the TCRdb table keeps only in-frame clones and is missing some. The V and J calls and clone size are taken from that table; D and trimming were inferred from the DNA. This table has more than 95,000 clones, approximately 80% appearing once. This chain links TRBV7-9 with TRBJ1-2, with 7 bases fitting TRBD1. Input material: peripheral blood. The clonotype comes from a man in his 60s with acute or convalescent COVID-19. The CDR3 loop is CASSRTGQSLNYGYTF. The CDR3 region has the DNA TGTGCCAGCAGCCGTACGGGACAGTCGCTTAACTATGGCTACACCTTC.